This T cell receptor (beta chain) was recorded in a study of naive and memory T cell subsets. Study results and limitations: Potentially, T cell activation and differentiation skew this RNA-based measurement.

The library had UMIs added by 3' ligation of an oligonucleotide to TCR cDNA. The CDR3 length is 15 residues. CDR1 is LNHDA, CDR2 SQIVND, per germline (reference sequence). The V segment lost 0 bases and the J segment 7 bases; nucleotides outside the gene matches: 7. The sample holds one count of this clonotype. Its antigen is undetermined. Four PCR rounds used nested alpha and beta constant region primers plus the SP2 primer. TCRdb re-analysed the 5' RACE reads in MiXCR, keeping a single row per CDR3 protein. Of over 45,000 distinct CDR3 sequences listed, more than 7.5% are singletons. This chain links TRBV19 with TRBJ2-7; TRBD1 matches at 9 bases. The TCR was taken from a female donor in good health. The CDR3 reads CASSIDNRGLWEQYF. In DNA, the CDR3 is TGTGCCAGTAGTATAGACAACAGGGGGCTATGGGAGCAGTACTTC.